This TCR beta chain was sequenced for a study of T cells in tumors after PD-1 blockade. Study as a whole: Treatment was either pembrolizumab 200 mg every 3 weeks or cemiplimab 350 mg every 2 weeks. Some patients also took daily vismodegib 150 mg during anti-PD-1 treatment. Peripheral blood samples averaged approximately 33,000 unique clonotypes and over 95,000 templates.

The data were produced by immunoSEQ multiplex PCR, yet TCRdb's version contains in-frame clones alone and is incomplete. The repertoire holds roughly 25,000 clones, with about 82% as singletons. Genomic DNA template from tumor biopsies or peripheral blood, roughly 616 ng to 6,004 ng input. The specimen comprised PBMCs, sampled after anti-PD-1 treatment. The TCR comes from a human donor with basal cell carcinoma.

Written as DNA, the CDR3 is TGTGCCTGGAGGCGGGGGGGCAATGAGCAGTTCTTC. This codes for CAWRRGGNEQFF. The V gene is TRBV30, the J gene TRBJ2-1, with 9 bases aligning to TRBD2. Germline-derived CDR1 and CDR2 are GTSNPN and SVGIG (reference sequence). This CDR3 is 12 amino acids long. V lost 3 bases and J lost 6; bases outside the gene matches: 0. The variable domain in full, with the rest retrieved from reference TRBV30 and TRBJ2-1, is SQTIHQWPATLVQPVGSPLSLECTVEGTSNPNLYWYRQAAGRGLQLLFYSVGIGQISSEVPQNLSASRPQDRQFILSSKKLLLSDSGFYLCAWRRGGNEQFFGPGTRLTVL.